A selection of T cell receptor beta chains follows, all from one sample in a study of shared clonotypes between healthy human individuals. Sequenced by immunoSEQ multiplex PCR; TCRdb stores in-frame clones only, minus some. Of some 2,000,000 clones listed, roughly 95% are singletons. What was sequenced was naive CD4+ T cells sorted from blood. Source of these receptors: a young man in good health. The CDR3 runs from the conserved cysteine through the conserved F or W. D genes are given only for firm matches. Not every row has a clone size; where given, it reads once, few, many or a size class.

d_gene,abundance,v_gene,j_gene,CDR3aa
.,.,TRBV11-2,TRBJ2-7,CASSNLPKPYEQYF
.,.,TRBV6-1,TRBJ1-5,CASSEAFRNQPQHF
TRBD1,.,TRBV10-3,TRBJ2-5,CAISESRSQGNQETQYF
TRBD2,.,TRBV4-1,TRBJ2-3,CASSPLGLPSGGTDTQYF
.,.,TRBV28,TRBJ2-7,CASSFGGSSYEQYF
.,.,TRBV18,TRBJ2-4,CASSPGGRAKNIQYF
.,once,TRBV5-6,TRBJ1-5,CASSFSGGASSNQPQHF
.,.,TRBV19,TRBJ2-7,CASSIGRTPAYEQYF
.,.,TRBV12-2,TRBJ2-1,CASRLGTGTSGRGYNEQFF
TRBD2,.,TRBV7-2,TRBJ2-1,CASSLEGRGEQFF
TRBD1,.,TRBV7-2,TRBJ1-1,CATTLDRVGTEAFF
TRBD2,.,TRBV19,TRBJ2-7,CASSPRGLVYEQYF
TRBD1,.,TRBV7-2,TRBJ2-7,CASSRDSGEQYF
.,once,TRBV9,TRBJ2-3,CASSVASRPADTQYF
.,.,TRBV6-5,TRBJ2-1,CASSYSGYNEQFF
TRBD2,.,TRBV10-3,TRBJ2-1,CAISPTSGADNEQFF
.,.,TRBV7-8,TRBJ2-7,CASSFWTAGGQPVSGEQYF
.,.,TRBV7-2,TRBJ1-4,CASSLDGWEKLFF
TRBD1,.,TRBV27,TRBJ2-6,CASGTASGANVLTF
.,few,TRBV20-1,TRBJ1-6,CSASRGSPLHF
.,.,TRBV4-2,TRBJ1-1,CASSQFALNTEAFF
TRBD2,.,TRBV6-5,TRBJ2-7,CASSWTSASSYEQYF
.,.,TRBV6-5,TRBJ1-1,CASSYGTEAFF
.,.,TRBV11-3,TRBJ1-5,CASSSKVGEHQPQHF
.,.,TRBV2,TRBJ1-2,CASSEGLYGYTF
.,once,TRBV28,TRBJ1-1,CASSVGTVNTEAFF
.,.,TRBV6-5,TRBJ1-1,CASSLGAARGAFF
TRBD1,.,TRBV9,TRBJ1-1,CASSVYGTGGEAFF
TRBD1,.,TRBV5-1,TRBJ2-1,CASSLDVRAGGTEQFF
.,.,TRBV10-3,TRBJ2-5,CAISEGLPRGETQYF
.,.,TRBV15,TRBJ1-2,CATSRDPGTNYGYTF
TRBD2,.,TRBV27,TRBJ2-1,CASTSISAGGLDEQFF
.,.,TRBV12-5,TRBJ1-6,CASGTPGTESYNSPLHF
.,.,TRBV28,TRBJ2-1,CASRTPNNEQFF
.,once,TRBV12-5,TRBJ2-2,CASGSRVLNTGELFF
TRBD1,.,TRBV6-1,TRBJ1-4,CASRAAGGEKLFF
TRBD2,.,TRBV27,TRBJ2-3,CASNKLAGGPWGTDTQYF
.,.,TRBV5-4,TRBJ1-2,CASSLDQGQWRGYTF
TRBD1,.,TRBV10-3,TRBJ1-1,CAISGQGPYPTEAFF
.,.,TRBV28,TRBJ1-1,CASTPRGYTEAFF